These T cell receptor beta chains were read from a single sample in a study of CD8 T cells in Susac syndrome. One entry per CDR3 protein, called by TCRdb with MiXCR from the immunoSEQ multiplex PCR reads. The table has around 270,000 distinct CDR3 sequences, about 82% seen once; the top ten hold 0.21%. The sequencing input was CD8+ T cells from PBMCs. These receptors came from a human donor with multiple sclerosis. Each CDR3 is given with its conserved first and last residue. The order of the fields is clone size, D gene, J gene, V gene, CDR3 protein, CDR3 DNA. D genes are given only for firm matches. The size entry is marked missing in some rows and otherwise reads once, few, many or a size class.

- | - | TRBJ2-3 | TRBV6-1 | CASSESFTDTQYF | TGTGCCAGCAGTGAATCCTTCACAGATACGCAGTATTTT
- | - | TRBJ2-3 | TRBV30 | CAWSYTSSTDTQYF | TGTGCCTGGAGTTACACATCTAGCACAGATACGCAGTATTTT
- | TRBD2 | TRBJ2-1 | TRBV4-1 | CASRWSSGSYNEQFF | TGCGCCAGCAGGTGGTCTAGCGGCTCCTACAATGAGCAGTTCTTC
- | - | TRBJ2-3 | TRBV30 | CAWAQTDTQYF | TGTGCCTGGGCCCAGACAGATACGCAGTATTTT
- | - | TRBJ1-6 | TRBV12-3/TRBV12-4 | CASSLTGGGSPLHF | TGTGCCAGCAGTTTGACCGGTGGGGGTTCACCCCTCCACTTT
- | - | TRBJ1-3 | TRBV9 | CASSVMGSENTIYF | TGTGCCAGCAGCGTAATGGGGAGTGAAAACACCATATATTTT
- | TRBD2 | TRBJ2-7 | TRBV4-3 | CASSQDLAGNYEQYF | TGCGCCAGCAGCCAAGATCTAGCGGGGAACTACGAGCAGTACTTC
few | TRBD2 | TRBJ2-1 | TRBV6-1 | CASSPGLAGVLEQFF | TGTGCCAGCAGTCCGGGACTAGCGGGAGTTCTTGAGCAGTTCTTC
- | - | TRBJ2-2 | TRBV7-9 | CASSFGRSPGTGELFF | TGTGCCAGCAGCTTCGGGCGTTCCCCTGGGACCGGGGAGCTGTTTTTT
- | TRBD2 | TRBJ2-1 | TRBV28 | CASSLGLAGARGF | TGTGCCAGCAGTTTAGGGCTAGCGGGAGCACGAGGCTTC
- | - | TRBJ2-2 | TRBV10-2 | CASREGGGELFF | TGCGCCAGCAGAGAGGGCGGCGGGGAGCTGTTTTTT
- | - | TRBJ1-4 | TRBV9 | CASSAAGSGPFEKLFF | TGTGCCAGCAGCGCAGCCGGATCAGGGCCTTTCGAAAAACTGTTTTTT
- | - | TRBJ2-7 | TRBV6-2/TRBV6-3 | CASSYGQGRDEQYF | TGTGCCAGCAGTTACGGGCAGGGGCGCGACGAGCAGTACTTC
once | - | TRBJ2-1 | TRBV19 | CASSILLLGEQFF | TGTGCCAGTAGTATACTTCTCCTAGGGGAGCAGTTCTTC
once | TRBD1 | TRBJ1-2 | TRBV13 | CASTVDRGGYGYTF | TGTGCCAGCACGGTCGACAGGGGCGGGTATGGCTACACCTTC
- | - | TRBJ1-2 | TRBV9 | CASSKGSYGYTF | TGTGCCAGCAGTAAAGGGAGCTATGGCTACACCTTC
- | - | TRBJ2-7 | TRBV28 | CASSLREYEQYF | TGTGCCAGCAGTTTACGGGAATACGAGCAGTACTTC
- | TRBD2 | TRBJ2-1 | TRBV11-2 | CASSSGTSATEDEQFF | TGTGCCAGCAGCTCCGGGACTAGCGCCACTGAGGATGAGCAGTTCTTC
once | - | TRBJ2-3 | TRBV27 | CASSLAGRWRDTQYF | TGTGCCAGCAGTTTAGCCGGCAGGTGGAGAGATACGCAGTATTTT
- | - | TRBJ2-3 | TRBV6-1 | CASSTTDTQYF | TGTGCCAGCAGTACCACAGATACGCAGTATTTT
- | - | TRBJ2-7 | TRBV6-5 | CASSYAGKGEQYF | TGTGCCAGCAGTTACGCAGGGAAGGGCGAGCAGTACTTC
few | TRBD1 | TRBJ1-4 | TRBV28 | CASSLRRGPNEKLFF | TGTGCCAGCAGTTTAAGAAGGGGGCCGAATGAAAAACTGTTTTTT
once | - | TRBJ1-5 | TRBV28 | CASGPGPRVRNQPQHF | TGTGCCAGCGGCCCGGGTCCCAGGGTGCGCAATCAGCCCCAGCATTTT
- | TRBD1 | TRBJ2-3 | TRBV6-1 | CASGSYRDRDLGDTQYF | TGTGCCAGCGGGTCGTATCGGGACAGGGATCTAGGGGATACGCAGTATTTT
- | - | TRBJ1-2 | TRBV20-1 | CSARDRSGLYGGYTF | TGCAGTGCTAGAGATCGGTCAGGGTTGTATGGTGGCTACACCTTC
few | - | TRBJ2-3 | TRBV28 | CASSFISTDTQYF | TGTGCCAGCAGTTTTATCAGCACAGATACGCAGTATTTT
once | - | TRBJ1-1 | TRBV29-1 | CSVEGASEAFF | TGCAGCGTTGAGGGGGCCAGTGAAGCTTTCTTT
- | - | TRBJ2-4 | TRBV2 | CASSEGTVGSRIQYF | TGTGCCAGCAGTGAAGGAACGGTCGGGAGTCGCATTCAGTACTTC
- | TRBD1 | TRBJ2-1 | TRBV6-5 | CASSSSGTGGEWSSYNEQFF | TGTGCCAGCAGCTCCTCCGGGACAGGGGGCGAGTGGAGCTCCTACAATGAGCAGTTCTTC
- | - | TRBJ1-5 | TRBV6-5 | CASSYSREYNQPQHF | TGTGCCAGCAGTTACTCCCGGGAGTACAATCAGCCCCAGCATTTT
- | - | TRBJ2-5 | TRBV4-3 | CASSQVWTGGETQYF | TGCGCCAGCAGCCAAGTTTGGACTGGGGGAGAGACCCAGTACTTC
- | - | TRBJ2-7 | TRBV29-1 | CSVFKPSSYEQYF | TGCAGCGTCTTTAAGCCGAGCTCCTACGAGCAGTACTTC
- | TRBD2 | TRBJ2-1 | TRBV19 | CATMTSGFTYNEQFF | TGTGCCACTATGACTAGCGGATTTACTTACAATGAGCAGTTCTTC
- | - | TRBJ1-2 | TRBV6-5 | CASSYGGGSQIYGYTF | TGTGCCAGCAGTTACGGAGGAGGCTCTCAAATCTATGGCTACACCTTC
few | - | TRBJ2-2 | TRBV6-5 | CASSSTGLGLNTGELFF | TGTGCCAGCAGTTCGACCGGCCTGGGACTCAACACCGGGGAGCTGTTTTTT
- | - | TRBJ2-7 | TRBV4-1 | CASSQDSGGGYEQYF | TGCGCCAGCAGCCAAGATAGCGGAGGTGGCTACGAGCAGTACTTC
- | TRBD2 | TRBJ2-5 | TRBV12-3/TRBV12-4 | CASSFVLRESDKETQYF | TGTGCCAGCAGTTTCGTTCTGCGGGAGTCGGACAAAGAGACCCAGTACTTC
- | - | TRBJ1-5 | TRBV19 | CAIQDPWGNQPQHF | TGTGCCATTCAGGACCCGTGGGGCAATCAGCCCCAGCATTTT
few | - | TRBJ2-3 | TRBV6-1 | CASRPGLSDTQYF | TGTGCCAGCAGGCCGGGACTTTCGGATACGCAGTATTTT
- | - | TRBJ2-7 | TRBV18 | CASSPPEGVRYEQYF | TGTGCCAGCTCACCACCGGAGGGGGTGAGGTACGAGCAGTACTTC
- | - | TRBJ2-2 | TRBV6-2/TRBV6-3 | CASSYSISVSGRTGELFF | TGTGCCAGCAGTTACTCGATATCAGTCAGCGGTCGAACCGGGGAGCTGTTTTTT